This TCR beta chain is drawn from a study of shared clonotypes between healthy human individuals. Turning to the study itself: The donor group consisted of a couple of women and a few men, aged 18 to 49.

Each replicate PCR on the sorted subsets used roughly 190 ng DNA (roughly 32,000 T cell genomes). The data were produced by immunoSEQ multiplex PCR, yet TCRdb's version contains in-frame clones alone and is incomplete. The sample records approximately 1,500,000 clones, 96% being singletons. Those who donated were healthy HIV-negative adults, with no recent acute infections or vaccinations reported. Points on this clone: The antigen remains undetermined.

Points from the study as a whole: In the sorted subsets, rarefaction showed sequencing was incomplete despite large depth.

V was cut by 4 bases and J by 3 bases, with 13 bases left in between. This CDR3 has 15 residues. Germline V gene data show CDR1 as SEHNR and CDR2 as FQNEAQ (reference sequence). This clonotype was obtained from a man aged 30 to 39 in good health. The chain links TRBV7-9 to TRBJ1-3, with unresolved D. The sample was naive CD4+ T cells sorted from blood. Indicated subset: CD45RA+ positively selected. The CDR3 sequence is CASSSYVQHGNTIYF. The CDR3 nucleotides are TGTGCCAGCAGCTCTTATGTTCAACATGGAAACACCATATATTTT.